The rows below give T cell receptor beta chains drawn from one sample of a study of cytomegalovirus exposure and HLA in healthy donors. Clones were sequenced by immunoSEQ multiplex PCR, and TCRdb holds only the in-frame ones, with some missing. Of around 110,000 clones listed, over 70% are singletons. Sequenced sample: PBMCs. The receptors were sampled from a woman between 18 and 29 years old in good health and CMV-seronegative. CDR3s include the opening cysteine and the closing phenylalanine or tryptophan. D genes are given only for firm matches. Clone size is given for some rows only: seen once, a few or many times, or a class if the clone is expanded.

d_call: NA; j_call: TRBJ1-1; v_call: TRBV5-1; clone_size: NA; cdr3_nt: TGCGCCAGCAGCTTGGAGGGGGGGAGAGGACTGAACACTGAAGCTTTCTTT; cdr3_aa: CASSLEGGRGLNTEAFF
d_call: TRBD1; j_call: TRBJ2-1; v_call: TRBV19; clone_size: NA; cdr3_nt: TGTGCCAGTAGTTTCCCCGGGACAGGGGGGAACAATGAGCAGTTCTTC; cdr3_aa: CASSFPGTGGNNEQFF
d_call: NA; j_call: TRBJ1-6; v_call: TRBV19; clone_size: NA; cdr3_nt: TGTGCCAGTACTTACAGGGTCGGGTCACCCCTCCACTTT; cdr3_aa: CASTYRVGSPLHF
d_call: TRBD1; j_call: TRBJ2-7; v_call: TRBV30; clone_size: NA; cdr3_nt: TGTGCCTGGAGCCTAATTGGGACAGGGGGCGAGCAGTACTTC; cdr3_aa: CAWSLIGTGGEQYF
d_call: NA; j_call: TRBJ1-2; v_call: TRBV5-1; clone_size: NA; cdr3_nt: TGCGCCAGCAGCTCTACAGGATATGGCTACACCTTC; cdr3_aa: CASSSTGYGYTF
d_call: TRBD1; j_call: TRBJ1-1; v_call: TRBV27; clone_size: NA; cdr3_nt: TGTGCCAGCAGTTTATCGTTACTGGGACAGGGTACTGAAGCTTTCTTT; cdr3_aa: CASSLSLLGQGTEAFF
d_call: NA; j_call: TRBJ2-5; v_call: TRBV2; clone_size: NA; cdr3_nt: TGTGCCAGCGGAATGAAGAGCGGTGCGTCTGAGACCCAGTACTTC; cdr3_aa: CASGMKSGASETQYF
d_call: NA; j_call: TRBJ1-2; v_call: TRBV5-4; clone_size: NA; cdr3_nt: TGTGCCAGCAGCTTGGGGGGGCGTTTTCTCGGAAACTATGGCTACACCTTC; cdr3_aa: CASSLGGRFLGNYGYTF
d_call: NA; j_call: TRBJ1-2; v_call: TRBV28; clone_size: NA; cdr3_nt: TGTGCCAGCAGTTTGACGCGGATGGCTGAACTGGATGGCTACACCTTC; cdr3_aa: CASSLTRMAELDGYTF
d_call: NA; j_call: TRBJ2-2; v_call: TRBV19; clone_size: NA; cdr3_nt: TGTGCCAGTAGTCCCCTTCCCTTTGACAGGTCGTGGCACACCGGGGAGCTGTTTTTT; cdr3_aa: CASSPLPFDRSWHTGELFF
d_call: NA; j_call: TRBJ1-6; v_call: TRBV28; clone_size: once; cdr3_nt: TGTGCCAGCAGTCCCGGGGGTTATTCACCCCTCCACTTT; cdr3_aa: CASSPGGYSPLHF
d_call: NA; j_call: TRBJ2-3; v_call: TRBV5-1; clone_size: NA; cdr3_nt: TGCGCCAGCAGCTTGTACGGGGATGCGACGCAGTATTTT; cdr3_aa: CASSLYGDATQYF
d_call: NA; j_call: TRBJ2-3; v_call: TRBV6-6; clone_size: NA; cdr3_nt: TGTGCCAGCAGTTACGGGACTCTCTTCGCAGATACGCAGTATTTT; cdr3_aa: CASSYGTLFADTQYF
d_call: NA; j_call: TRBJ2-2; v_call: TRBV14; clone_size: NA; cdr3_nt: TGTGCCAGCTTACAGAACACCGGGGAGCTGTTTTTT; cdr3_aa: CASLQNTGELFF
d_call: TRBD1; j_call: TRBJ2-2; v_call: TRBV5-6; clone_size: NA; cdr3_nt: TGTGCCAGCAGCGTCGGGACAGGGGGCGGGCACGGGGAGCTGTTTTTT; cdr3_aa: CASSVGTGGGHGELFF
d_call: TRBD1; j_call: TRBJ1-1; v_call: TRBV5-5; clone_size: NA; cdr3_nt: TGTGCCAGCAGCCTCGGACAGGAGAACACTGAAGCTTTCTTT; cdr3_aa: CASSLGQENTEAFF
d_call: TRBD2; j_call: TRBJ2-3; v_call: TRBV6-1; clone_size: NA; cdr3_nt: TGTGCCAGCTCGATCAGGGAGGGTCGAGGAGATACGCAGTATTTT; cdr3_aa: CASSIREGRGDTQYF
d_call: TRBD2; j_call: TRBJ2-5; v_call: TRBV28; clone_size: NA; cdr3_nt: TGTGCCAGCAGAAAAACCCCTCCGGGACTAGGGGGAGAGACCCAGTACTTC; cdr3_aa: CASRKTPPGLGGETQYF
d_call: TRBD1; j_call: TRBJ1-2; v_call: TRBV30; clone_size: NA; cdr3_nt: TGTGCCTGGAGTCCTCGTCAGGGGGACTATGGCTACACCTTC; cdr3_aa: CAWSPRQGDYGYTF
d_call: NA; j_call: TRBJ1-1; v_call: TRBV30; clone_size: once; cdr3_nt: TGTGCCTGGAGCGCGAGGGTAGGGTTTGCTTTCTTT; cdr3_aa: CAWSARVGFAFF
d_call: TRBD2; j_call: TRBJ2-5; v_call: TRBV9; clone_size: NA; cdr3_nt: TGTGCCAGCAGCCCCAGTAGGGCTAGCGGGGGGTGGGCCGTTGCGGAGACCCAGTACTTC; cdr3_aa: CASSPSRASGGWAVAETQYF
d_call: TRBD1; j_call: TRBJ1-5; v_call: TRBV9; clone_size: once; cdr3_nt: TGTGCCAGCAGCGGGACAGGGTCTGAAAATCAGCCCCAGCATTTT; cdr3_aa: CASSGTGSENQPQHF
d_call: NA; j_call: TRBJ2-1; v_call: TRBV5-1; clone_size: NA; cdr3_nt: TGCGCCAGCAGCTTGGTCCTACTTCAGGGCCACAATGAGCAGTTCTTC; cdr3_aa: CASSLVLLQGHNEQFF
d_call: NA; j_call: TRBJ1-1; v_call: TRBV5-1; clone_size: NA; cdr3_nt: TGCGCCAGCAGCATAATAGGACAAGAAGCTTTCTTT; cdr3_aa: CASSIIGQEAFF
d_call: NA; j_call: TRBJ1-2; v_call: TRBV30; clone_size: NA; cdr3_nt: TGTGCCTGGAGTGTACAGGAGGGGAGAGGCTATGGCTACACCTTC; cdr3_aa: CAWSVQEGRGYGYTF
d_call: TRBD1; j_call: TRBJ1-2; v_call: TRBV6-5; clone_size: NA; cdr3_nt: TGTGCCAGCAGTACCCCGGGACAGGGCGGGCTTGGCTACACCTTC; cdr3_aa: CASSTPGQGGLGYTF
d_call: TRBD1; j_call: TRBJ1-4; v_call: TRBV5-4; clone_size: NA; cdr3_nt: TGTGCCAGCACAGTCGGGACAGGGTCTGAAAAACTGTTTTTT; cdr3_aa: CASTVGTGSEKLFF
d_call: TRBD1; j_call: TRBJ2-7; v_call: TRBV5-4; clone_size: NA; cdr3_nt: TGTGCCAGCAGCTTACCAGGACAGGGTCTTTCCTACGAGCAGTACTTC; cdr3_aa: CASSLPGQGLSYEQYF
d_call: TRBD2; j_call: TRBJ2-6; v_call: TRBV29-1; clone_size: NA; cdr3_nt: TGCAGCGTTGATAGTAGCGGGGGGGCTGGGGCCAACGTCCTGACTTTC; cdr3_aa: CSVDSSGGAGANVLTF
d_call: TRBD1; j_call: TRBJ2-7; v_call: TRBV6-6; clone_size: NA; cdr3_nt: TGTGCCAGCAGTCCGACAGGGCCCTACGAGCAGTACTTC; cdr3_aa: CASSPTGPYEQYF
d_call: NA; j_call: TRBJ1-1; v_call: TRBV19; clone_size: NA; cdr3_nt: TGTGCCAGTAGTCTCGGAGTTACAGGCACTGAAGCTTTCTTT; cdr3_aa: CASSLGVTGTEAFF
d_call: NA; j_call: TRBJ1-2; v_call: TRBV7-9; clone_size: NA; cdr3_nt: TGTGCCAGCAGCTCAGTTCCCTATGGCTACACCTTC; cdr3_aa: CASSSVPYGYTF
d_call: NA; j_call: TRBJ2-2; v_call: TRBV6-5; clone_size: NA; cdr3_nt: TGTGCCAGCAGTTACGGGCAGGGAGGCACCGGGGAGCTGTTTTTT; cdr3_aa: CASSYGQGGTGELFF
d_call: NA; j_call: TRBJ1-1; v_call: TRBV2; clone_size: NA; cdr3_nt: TGTGCCAGCAGTGAAACAGGGAGCGCTGAAGCTTTCTTT; cdr3_aa: CASSETGSAEAFF
d_call: TRBD1; j_call: TRBJ1-2; v_call: TRBV6-1; clone_size: NA; cdr3_nt: TGTGCCAGCAGACCGGACAGGGAGAGACTCTATGGCTACACCTTC; cdr3_aa: CASRPDRERLYGYTF
d_call: NA; j_call: TRBJ2-7; v_call: TRBV5-4; clone_size: NA; cdr3_nt: TGTGCCAGCAGCTTGTCCGGTCCTAATGTGCAGTACTTC; cdr3_aa: CASSLSGPNVQYF
d_call: NA; j_call: TRBJ1-5; v_call: TRBV30; clone_size: NA; cdr3_nt: TGTGCCTGGAGTGCCGGGACATTTAGCAATCAGCCCCAGCATTTT; cdr3_aa: CAWSAGTFSNQPQHF
d_call: NA; j_call: TRBJ1-6; v_call: TRBV27; clone_size: NA; cdr3_nt: TGTGCCAGCAGCCACTCGTGGAATTCACCCCTCCACTTT; cdr3_aa: CASSHSWNSPLHF
d_call: NA; j_call: TRBJ1-1; v_call: TRBV27; clone_size: NA; cdr3_nt: TGTGCCAGCAGTTTGCAGGGAAGTGATGAAGCTTTCTTT; cdr3_aa: CASSLQGSDEAFF
d_call: NA; j_call: TRBJ1-1; v_call: TRBV9; clone_size: NA; cdr3_nt: TGTGCCAGCAGCGTAGTACAGACGAACACTGAAGCTTTCTTT; cdr3_aa: CASSVVQTNTEAFF